The entry that follows covers one T cell receptor (beta chain) sequence. The antigen is not known. These data come from a study of T cell responses to AZD1222 COVID-19 vaccine. Notes on the study in general: Repertoire collection took place solely once the T cell response had peaked. The breadth and depth of Spike-specific TCRs increased once two AZD1222 doses had been given. The donor group comprised mostly white British people and more females; the analysis possibly underestimated clonal diversity.

The protocol was immunoSEQ multiplex PCR, while the TCRdb copy is restricted to in-frame clones and leaves out a portion. The sample lists approximately 70,000 clones; about 87% were seen once. The CDR3 totals 15 residues. V was clipped by 6 bases and J by 2 bases, with 16 bases between them. Germline lookup yields CDR1 SNHLY and CDR2 FYNNEI. The starting material was peripheral blood, obtained 28 days after the second dose of the MenACWY control vaccine. The TCR comes from an adult who received the MenACWY meningococcal vaccine as a control. The rearrangement joins TRBV2 to TRBJ1-2; a weak D match, TRBD1 (5 bases). CDR3 bases: TGTGCCAGCAGGCCACACACTGGGGGAAACTATGGCTACACCTTC. Translated: CASRPHTGGNYGYTF. Based on the CDR3 plus reference TRBV2 and TRBJ1-2, the full variable domain is EPEVTQTPSHQVTQMGQEVILRCVPISNHLYFYWYRQILGQKVEFLVSFYNNEISEKSEIFDDQFSVERPDGSNFTLKIRSTKLEDSAMYFCASRPHTGGNYGYTFGSGTRLTVV.